This T cell receptor beta chain was observed in a study of T cell responses to AZD1222 COVID-19 vaccine. The overall study: Second-dose recipients at about 4 or about 12 weeks were treated as one pooled group.

The repertoire was sequenced with immunoSEQ multiplex PCR; TCRdb's copy has only in-frame clones and lacks some. The sample records under 150,000 clones, approximately 94% being singletons. V was clipped by 10 bases and J by 0 bases, with 31 bases between them. Germline V gene data show CDR1 as SGHTA and CDR2 as FQGTGA. CDR3 size: 20 residues. The sequencing here drew on peripheral blood, taken on day 0 of AZD1222 vaccination. The rearrangement links TRBV7-3 to TRBJ1-3, with D possibly being TRBD1 (6 bases). This TCR came from an adult in good health. CDR3 region: CATSTRGSLLLDYSGNTIYF. In DNA, the CDR3 is TGTGCCACCTCGACCAGGGGCTCTCTTCTACTCGACTACTCTGGAAACACCATATATTTT.